This section outlines one T cell receptor (beta chain) sequence together with its context. The data belong to a study of T-cell reconstitution after alpha-beta-depleted transplantation in children. During its preparation, the TCRbeta library received unique molecular identifiers. MiXCR, run by TCRdb on the PCR reads, gives a single entry per CDR3 protein. The repertoire holds 98,000 or so distinct CDR3 sequences, with less than 25% as singletons. In germline, CDR1 is SGHDT, CDR2 YYEEEE. Trimming stripped 5 bases from V and 2 bases from J, with 7 bases between. The CDR3 spans 13 residues. The sequence was collected from a boy between 2 and 10 years old with acute lymphoblastic leukemia, due to receive a stem cell transplant. The sequencing used PBMCs, collected before TCRalphabeta/CD19-depleted stem cell transplant. The genes are TRBV5-6 and TRBJ2-2, with unresolved D. CDR3 loop: CASSGINTGELFF. DNA of the CDR3: TGTGCCAGCAGTGGGATTAACACCGGGGAGCTGTTTTTT.